This TCR beta chain originates from a study of cytomegalovirus exposure and HLA in healthy donors. The CDR3 totals 12 residues. CDR1 and CDR2 from the germline V gene are SGHNT and YYREEE (reference sequence). Trimming pared 5 bases from V and 6 bases from J, leaving 12 bases between. Amplification used 60 Vbeta primers and 13 Jbeta primers. The table came from immunoSEQ multiplex PCR; TCRdb's copy has only in-frame clones and leaves some out. This sample yields some 84,000 clones, of which roughly 73% are seen a single time; over 2% belongs to the top ten. The TCR comes from a boy aged 5-17 years in good health and CMV-seronegative. The V gene is TRBV5-4, the J gene TRBJ2-7; perhaps TRBD1 as D (6 bases). The sample was PBMCs. The CDR3 protein is CASRQGRSEQYF. The DNA for the CDR3 is TGTGCCAGCAGACAGGGACGTAGCGAGCAGTACTTC.